This T cell receptor (beta chain) was captured by sequencing in a study of blood T cells in healthy people across ages. The use of a sample-barcoded 5' primer and a J-beta primer mix characterized a second PCR of about 6 to 11 cycles. MiXCR, applied by TCRdb to the 5' RACE reads, yields one record per CDR3 protein. Of around 1,500,000 distinct CDR3 sequences in the sample, 28% are singletons; the top ten hold 7.7%. This clonotype has at least ten counts. What it binds is unknown. Study outcomes and limitations: Both naive CD4+ cell counts and diversity were greater in long-lived donors than in aged donors. PBMCs went unsorted, and a conclusive naive versus antigen-experienced comparison was therefore prevented.

PBMCs, at least 7 million per sample, were isolated. Germline CDR1 SGHRS, CDR2 YFSETQ. The length of the CDR3 is 16 residues. The V gene lost 0 bases and the J gene lost 3 bases, with 13 bases spanning the gap. The sample taken for sequencing was blood. The chain is built from TRBV5-1 and TRBJ2-4; a possible D gene is TRBD2 (5 bases). The origin of this receptor is a young woman in good health. The CDR3 here is CASSLVRGLGKNIQYF. The CDR3 DNA follows: TGCGCCAGCAGCTTGGTACGGGGTTTGGGCAAAAACATTCAGTACTTC.